Listed here are 8 T cell receptor beta chains from one sample, sequenced in a study of identical twins. MiXCR, applied by TCRdb to the 5' RACE reads, yields one record per CDR3 protein. The sample records 640,000 or so distinct CDR3 sequences, roughly 6% being singletons. Sequences were obtained from naive T cells sorted from blood. These receptors were obtained from a man younger than 35 in good health.

The J gene is TRBJ2-7, the V gene TRBV30; TRBD1 agrees at 10 bases. Germline V gene sequence: CDR1 GTSNPN, CDR2 SVGIG (reference sequence). The V gene end was trimmed by 3 bases and the J gene end by 5 bases; junction bases not matched to a gene: 7. CDR3 length: 14 amino acids. The CDR3 region has the DNA TGTGCCTGGAGCCCGGGACAGGGGTACCACGAGCAGTACGTC. Translated: CAWSPGQGYHEQYV.

This clonotype came up many times. This likely comes from a read error, as the CDR3 has no conserved phenylalanine or tryptophan at its end. Because the CDR3's place on the DNA is in doubt, the DNA is left out and the CDR3 is given as listed by TCRdb. The chain combines TRBV25-1 with TRBJ2-7; the D call of TRBD1 is as the table states it, not checked on the DNA. The CDR3 is made up of 8 amino acids, end residues included. Germline CDR1 is MGHDK and CDR2 is SYGVNS. The CDR3: CARSGAFI.

The chain has TRBV14 and TRBJ1-1, with D perhaps TRBD1 (5 bases). V was clipped by 1 base and J by 9 bases, with 18 bases between them. The CDR3 is 15 amino acids. From germline, CDR1 is SGHDN and CDR2 FVKESK. CDR3 nucleotide sequence: TGTGCCAGCAGCCAAGCTGCAAGGGGCACTCTCCAAGCTTTCTTT. This encodes CASSQAARGTLQAFF.

The table lists this clonotype with a few counts. The chain has TRBV4-2 and TRBJ2-5; 8 bases agree with TRBD2. V shed 0 bases, J shed 2 bases, and the junction held 8 bases outside the gene matches. This CDR3 is built from 17 residues. Germline-derived CDR1 and CDR2 are LGHNA and YNFKEQ. CDR3 amino acids: CASSQELAGGLQETQYF. The CDR3 bases are TGTGCCAGCAGCCAAGAACTGGCGGGAGGCTTACAAGAGACCCAGTACTTC.

Comment on this clonotype: A much larger clone differs by one base, so this may be a read error. The chain couples TRBV7-9 to TRBJ2-1; TRBD1 agrees at 7 bases. V shed 7 bases and J 6 bases; nucleotides not matched to a gene: 15. The CDR3 loop spans 16 amino acids. Per the germline V gene, CDR1 is SEHNR and CDR2 is FQNEAQ (reference sequence). The CDR3 loop is CASILSRGQRSNEQFF. The CDR3, as DNA: TGTGCCAGCATCCTAAGTCGGGGACAGAGATCCAATGAGCAGTTCTTC.

This clonotype has at least ten counts. This chain connects TRBV20-1 to TRBJ2-2; no clear D. The ends were cut back, 0 bases at V and 4 bases at J, with 6 bases in the middle. The CDR3 has 13 residues. Germline V gene data show CDR1 as DFQATT and CDR2 as SNEGSKA (reference sequence). In nucleotides, the CDR3 is TGCAGTGCTAGAGAAACTATCACCGGGGAGCTGTTTTTT. This gives the protein CSARETITGELFF.

The table lists this clonotype with many counts. CDR3 in amino acids: CASSQDLRTGIRDTQYF. The CDR3 DNA reads as TGTGCCAGCAGCCAAGATTTGAGGACAGGGATTAGGGATACGCAGTATTTT. This chain links TRBV4-2 with TRBJ2-3; 8 nucleotides match TRBD1. V dropped 0 bases and J dropped 6; count of bases not matched to a gene: 11. This CDR3 region has 17 residues. Germline CDR1 reads LGHNA; CDR2 reads YNFKEQ.

At least ten counts were recorded for this clonotype. The rearrangement links TRBV12-3 or TRBV12-4 to TRBJ2-1; TRBD2 might be the D (5 bases). This CDR3 is 13 amino acids long. Trimming stripped 5 bases from V and 12 bases from J, with 17 bases between. The CDR3 sequence: CASSLTGSHGQFF. The CDR3 DNA is TGTGCCAGCAGTCTCACGGGAAGCCACGGGCAGTTCTTC.